This TCR beta chain was found in a study of blood T cells in healthy people across ages. About the study: The capture of about one barcoded beta molecule per two T cells was achieved by template switching. Study-level findings and limits: Age showed a roughly linear inverse relationship with TCR beta diversity per million T cells.

Every participating donor contributed 8.5 to 10 milliliters of peripheral blood through a draw. Germline lookup yields CDR1 LGHNA and CDR2 YSLEER. V was pared by 4 bases and J by 0 bases, with 9 bases between. This CDR3 is built from 14 residues. Then a second PCR, running roughly 6 to 12 cycles, was carried out with a sample-barcoded 5' primer and a J-beta primer mix. TCRdb re-called the 5' RACE reads through MiXCR, storing one row per CDR3 protein. Of 800,000 or so distinct CDR3 sequences listed, 20% to 25% were seen once; the top ten hold under 4.5%. This clonotype was counted between two and nine times. What it recognizes is unknown. The sample also formed part of further work on T cells of mothers and their children.

The chain couples TRBV4-3 to TRBJ2-5; no reliable D call. Material: blood. The TCR was taken from a boy younger than 18 in good health. CDR3 DNA sequence: TGCGCCAGCAGCCGGCAGGTGTACCAAGAGACCCAGTACTTC. This gives the protein CASSRQVYQETQYF.